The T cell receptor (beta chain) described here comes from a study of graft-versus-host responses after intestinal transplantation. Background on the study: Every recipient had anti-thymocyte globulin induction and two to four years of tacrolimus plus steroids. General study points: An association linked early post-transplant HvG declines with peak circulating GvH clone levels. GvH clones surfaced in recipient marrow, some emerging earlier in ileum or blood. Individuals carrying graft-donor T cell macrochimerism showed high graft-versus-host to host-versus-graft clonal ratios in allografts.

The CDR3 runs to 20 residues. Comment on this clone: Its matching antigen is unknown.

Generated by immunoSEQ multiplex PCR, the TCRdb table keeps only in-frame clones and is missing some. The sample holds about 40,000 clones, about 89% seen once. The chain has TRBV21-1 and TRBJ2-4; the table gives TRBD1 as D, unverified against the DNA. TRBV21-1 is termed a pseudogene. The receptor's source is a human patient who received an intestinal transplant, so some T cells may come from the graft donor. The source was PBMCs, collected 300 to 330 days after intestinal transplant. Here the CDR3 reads CASSKDLRTGAPRAKNIQYF. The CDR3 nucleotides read TGTGCCAGCAGCAAAGACCTTCGGACAGGGGCCCCCCGGGCCAAAAACATTCAGTACTTC.